One sample yielded the 26 T cell receptor beta chains listed below, sequenced in a study of blood T cell repertoires in COVID-19 (dated by TCRdb to between 2020 and 2021). Library generation was performed with the immunoSEQ multiplex PCR assay. TCRdb holds this immuneACCESS table with in-frame rearrangements only. Some clones are missing; in checked studies, unresolved V genes explain under half, and the rest has no known cause. The sample table shows around 190,000 clones, and 70% to 80% are seen once. The ten largest clonotypes hold around 5.9% of the sample. What was sequenced was peripheral blood. The origin of the receptors is a woman aged 40 to 49 with COVID-19, enrolled during active disease.

V gene TRBV25-1 combines with J gene TRBJ2-7; 7 bases are shared with TRBD2. The CDR3 runs to 13 residues. V lost 4 bases and J lost 6; bases outside the gene matches: 6. Germline V gives CDR1 MGHDK, CDR2 SYGVNS. The CDR3 spells CASSAGTTSEQYF. In DNA form, the CDR3 reads TGTGCCAGCAGTGCCGGGACTACAAGCGAGCAGTACTTC.

V gene TRBV28 combines with J gene TRBJ2-1; 11 bases are a match to TRBD1. The ends lost 6 bases at V and 4 bases at J; junction bases unmatched: 5. The length of the CDR3 is 15 residues. Germline V gene sequence: CDR1 MDHEN, CDR2 SYDVKM. The CDR3 here is CASRTGTGGYNEQFF. CDR3 DNA sequence: TGTGCCAGCAGGACCGGGACAGGGGGTTACAATGAGCAGTTCTTC.

The chain is built from TRBV5-1 and TRBJ2-2; 8 nucleotides agree with TRBD1. This CDR3 has 15 residues. Per the germline V gene, CDR1 is SGHRS and CDR2 is YFSETQ. The ends lost 5 bases at V and 5 bases at J; junction bases unmatched: 8. The DNA for the CDR3 is TGCGCCAGCAGAGCCGGACAGGGTAGGACCGGGGAGCTGTTTTTT. Residues: CASRAGQGRTGELFF.

The chain has TRBV5-4 and TRBJ2-5; D ambiguous. From germline, CDR1 is SGHNT and CDR2 YYREEE (reference sequence). This CDR3 is 13 amino acids long. The V gene lost 4 bases and the J gene lost 6 bases, with 13 bases spanning the gap. The CDR3 coding sequence is TGTGCCAGCAGCCCCGAGGCGAGTCAGACCCAGTACTTC. Residues: CASSPEASQTQYF.

The CDR3 here is CASSLGQGVMAFF. CDR3 DNA sequence: TGTGCCAGCTCACTTGGACAGGGCGTGATGGCTTTCTTT. The genes are TRBV18 and TRBJ1-1, with TRBD1 matching over 8 bases. The V gene end was trimmed by 4 bases and the J gene end by 11 bases; junction bases not matched to a gene: 9. This CDR3 spans 13 amino acids. Germline CDR1 and CDR2: KGHSH and LQKENI.

The V gene is TRBV4-3, the J gene TRBJ2-1; perhaps TRBD2 as D (7 bases). In germline, CDR1 is LGHNA, CDR2 YSLEER. The V and J ends lost 4 bases and 5 bases respectively, with 15 bases between them. This CDR3 contains 15 residues. The CDR3 loop is CASSPRGGLDNEQFF. The DNA for the CDR3 is TGCGCCAGCAGCCCAAGGGGGGGGCTCGACAATGAGCAGTTCTTC.

This sequence joins TRBV6-5 and TRBJ2-3; 11 bases map to TRBD1. V gave up 0 bases and J gave up 10 bases; unmatched junction bases: 9. Germline assignment: CDR1 MNHEY and CDR2 SVGAGI. This CDR3 is built from 16 residues. The CDR3 DNA is TGTGCCAGCAGTTACTCAGGGACAGGGGGATATAATCCGCAGTATTTT. Its protein is CASSYSGTGGYNPQYF.

This clone came up once. The chain is built from TRBV7-9 and TRBJ1-1; no firm D call. CDR1 SEHNR and CDR2 FQNEAQ come from the germline V gene (reference sequence). With 0 bases removed from V and 1 base from J, the gap between germline ends came to 15 bases. CDR3 length: 17 amino acids. The CDR3 spells CASSLAVSGEGNTEAFF. DNA of the CDR3: TGTGCCAGCAGCTTAGCCGTCAGTGGGGAGGGGAACACTGAAGCTTTCTTT. The full variable domain, in which reference TRBV7-9 and TRBJ1-1 provide the parts outside the CDR3, is DTGVSQNPRHKITKRGQNVTFRCDPISEHNRLYWYRQTLGQGPEFLTYFQNEAQLEKSRLLSDRFSAERPKGSFSTLEIQRTEQGDSAMYLCASSLAVSGEGNTEAFFGQGTRLTVV.

The rearrangement uses TRBV18 and TRBJ2-5; D might be TRBD2 (6 bases). From germline, CDR1 is KGHSH and CDR2 LQKENI. Trimming removed 4 bases from V and 5 bases from J, with 11 bases in between. The CDR3 sequence is 13 residues long. Here the CDR3 reads CASSQYREETQYF. The CDR3 nucleotides read TGTGCCAGCTCACAATATCGGGAGGAGACCCAGTACTTC. The full variable domain, with the rest looked up from reference TRBV18 and TRBJ2-5, is NAGVMQNPRHLVRRRGQEARLRCSPMKGHSHVYWYRQLPEEGLKFMVYLQKENIIDESGMPKERFSAEFPKEGPSILRIQQVVRGDSAAYFCASSQYREETQYFGPGTRLLVL.

The V call is TRBV7-9, the J call TRBJ1-2; D may be TRBD1 (5 bases). V was pared by 5 bases and J by 8 bases, with 15 bases between. The V gene's germline CDR1 is SEHNR and CDR2 FQNEAQ (reference sequence). The CDR3 has 13 amino acids. The CDR3 nucleotides read TGTGCCAGCAGCCCCTTTGGGAAGGGGGGCTACACCTTC. This encodes CASSPFGKGGYTF.

The chain recombines TRBV10-1 with TRBJ1-2, with 7 bases matching TRBD1. The CDR3 spans 13 residues. Looked up from germline, CDR1 is WNHNN and CDR2 is SYGVQD (reference sequence). V lost 2 bases and J lost 5; bases outside the gene matches: 2. DNA of the CDR3: TGCGCCAGCAGTGAGGGGACAGCTTATGGCTACACCTTC. It specifies CASSEGTAYGYTF.

The chain uses TRBV19 and TRBJ1-2; D unresolved. CDR1 and CDR2 from the germline V gene are LNHDA and SQIVND (reference sequence). Trimming stripped 6 bases from V and 4 bases from J, with 18 bases between. The CDR3 runs 15 residues. The CDR3 DNA follows: TGTGCCAGTAGCCTACAAGCAAGAGACATCTATGGCTACACCTTC. Protein: CASSLQARDIYGYTF.

On this clone itself: Other DNA sequences within the sample encode an identical CDR3. This sequence joins TRBV5-1 and TRBJ2-5; no firm D call. Germline CDR1 and CDR2: SGHRS and YFSETQ. The CDR3 sequence is 13 residues long. The V and J ends lost 1 base and 2 bases respectively, with 6 bases between them. CDR3 in DNA: TGCGCCAGCAGCTTGACAGCTCAAGAGACCCAGTACTTC. It codes for CASSLTAQETQYF.

The V and J genes are TRBV4-2 and TRBJ1-1; 11 nucleotides line up with TRBD1. This CDR3 is 18 amino acids long. The V gene end was trimmed by 3 bases and the J gene end by 3 bases; junction bases not matched to a gene: 12. Germline V gives CDR1 LGHNA, CDR2 YNFKEQ. The CDR3 region is CASSQVWGTGGMDTEAFF. For the CDR3, the DNA is TGTGCCAGCAGCCAGGTCTGGGGGACAGGGGGGATGGACACTGAAGCTTTCTTT.

The chain links TRBV5-1 to TRBJ2-3; 11 bases are a match to TRBD2. V trimming: 4 bases; J trimming: 4 bases; junction bases outside the gene matches: 8. In germline, CDR1 is SGHRS, CDR2 YFSETQ. The CDR3 consists of 16 residues. The CDR3 nucleotides read TGCGCCAGCAGCCTCCTCTTAGCGGGGGGGTCAGATACGCAGTATTTT. It is translated as CASSLLLAGGSDTQYF.

The chain uses TRBV6-5 and TRBJ2-2; possibly TRBD1 for D (5 bases). Germline-derived CDR1 and CDR2 are MNHEY and SVGAGI. V lost 7 bases and J 6 bases, leaving 18 bases between the germline ends. The CDR3 consists of 15 residues. The CDR3: CASTNNIGVAGELFF. In DNA, the CDR3 is TGTGCCAGCACCAATAATATAGGGGTGGCCGGGGAGCTGTTTTTT.

V usage is TRBV30 and J usage is TRBJ2-5; TRBD1 matches 7 bases. The CDR3 covers 13 residues. Germline-derived CDR1 and CDR2 are GTSNPN and SVGIG (reference sequence). J gave up 5 bases and V 4 bases, and 7 bases lay outside the gene matches. CDR3 amino acids: CAWTGQDSETQYF. CDR3 DNA sequence: TGTGCCTGGACAGGACAGGATAGTGAGACCCAGTACTTC.

The chain uses TRBV19 and TRBJ2-1, with 8 bases lining up with TRBD2. J lost 6 bases, V lost 8 bases, and 9 bases had no gene match. Germline V lookup: CDR1 LNHDA, CDR2 SQIVND (reference sequence). The CDR3 totals 14 residues. The CDR3 coding sequence is TGTGCCAGTTGGGGCGCGGGAGGAAGCAATGAGCAGTTCTTC. This gives the protein CASWGAGGSNEQFF.

This chain links TRBV7-2 with TRBJ2-7, with a possible D match to TRBD2 (5 bases). This CDR3 has 14 amino acids. Germline V CDR1 and CDR2: SGHTA, FQGNSA. V dropped 0 bases and J dropped 4 bases, with 10 bases sitting between them. CDR3 nucleotide sequence: TGTGCCAGCAGCTTAGCTGAGGGTAGATACGAGCAGTACTTC. It specifies CASSLAEGRYEQYF.

The chain links TRBV27 to TRBJ1-6, with 10 bases that match TRBD1. The CDR3 covers 16 residues. Germline values: CDR1 MNHEY, CDR2 SMNVEV (reference sequence). The V and J ends lost 5 bases and 6 bases, in that order; junction bases with no gene match: 7. The CDR3 nucleotides read TGTGCCAGCAGTCACGGACAGGGGGTCGGTAATTCACCCCTCCACTTT. This gives the protein CASSHGQGVGNSPLHF.

This clone was found once. The chain carries TRBV15 and TRBJ2-3; 9 nucleotides align to TRBD1. The CDR3 is made up of 16 amino acids. Germline lookup yields CDR1 LNHNV and CDR2 YYDKDF (reference sequence). The V segment lost 0 bases and the J segment 3 bases; nucleotides outside the gene matches: 4. Here the CDR3 reads CATSRERGTGTDTQYF. As DNA, the CDR3 is TGTGCCACCAGCAGAGAACGAGGGACAGGGACAGATACGCAGTATTTT.

This chain links TRBV3-1 (or the pseudogene TRBV3-2) with TRBJ1-1, with D unresolved. The CDR3 consists of 15 residues. V was pared by 4 bases and J by 0 bases, with 12 bases between. Germline CDR1 and CDR2: LGHDT and YNNKEL (reference sequence). CDR3 in amino acids: CASSPQGRMNTEAFF. The CDR3 nucleotides are TGTGCCAGCAGCCCTCAAGGGAGAATGAACACTGAAGCTTTCTTT.

The chain carries TRBV4-1 and TRBJ1-2; TRBD1 is a possible D gene (6 bases). The CDR3 has 14 residues. V lost 4 bases to trimming and J lost 5 bases, with 14 bases between them. In germline, CDR1 is MGHRA, CDR2 YSYEKL. Here the CDR3 DNA reads TGCGCCAGCAGCCGGGAAACAGGGTTATATGGCTACACCTTC. Protein sequence: CASSRETGLYGYTF.

The chain is built from TRBV4-3 and TRBJ1-4, with D possibly TRBD1 on 6 matching bases. Trimming took 0 bases from V and 8 from J, leaving 13 bases between them. The CDR3 has 15 amino acids. Germline assignment: CDR1 LGHNA and CDR2 YSLEER. This CDR3 is CASSQDGQGLEKLFF. The CDR3 nucleotides are TGCGCCAGCAGCCAAGATGGGCAGGGGCTAGAAAAACTGTTTTTT.

This clone was counted a single time. The genes are TRBV19 and TRBJ2-1, with 9 nucleotides matching TRBD2. The ends lost 7 bases at V and 5 bases at J; junction bases unmatched: 9. Germline V gives CDR1 LNHDA, CDR2 SQIVND (reference sequence). There are 15 residues in the CDR3. DNA of the CDR3: TGTGCCAGTATCAGCGGGGGGTCAACAGACAATGAGCAGTTCTTC. Protein sequence: CASISGGSTDNEQFF.

J is TRBJ2-3 and V is TRBV5-1, with D possibly matching TRBD2 (6 bases). Per germline, CDR1 SGHRS and CDR2 YFSETQ. V was clipped by 1 base and J by 0 bases, with 9 bases between them. The CDR3 is made up of 15 amino acids. The CDR3 DNA sequence: TGCGCCAGCAGCTTGCCGCGGGGAAGCACAGATACGCAGTATTTT. It encodes CASSLPRGSTDTQYF.